This TCR beta chain was identified during a study of Ad26.COV2.S vaccination and SARS-CoV-2 variants. Profiled with immunoSEQ multiplex PCR; TCRdb holds only in-frame clones, not every one. In the table there are 300,000 to 400,000 clones, roughly 84% of which are singletons. Treatment indicated: around 19 received Ad26.COV2.S at low or high dose, single or two shots; a few received placebo; per-sample allocation not given. The study sampled participants on day 63 after the first vaccine or placebo injection. The CDR3 consists of 14 residues. Germline V gene sequence: CDR1 SQVTM, CDR2 ANQGSEA. V lost 5 bases, J lost 0 bases, and 11 bases lay in between.

This clonotype was sampled from a person aged 18 to 65 who received the Ad26.COV2.S COVID-19 vaccine or a placebo. Specimen: peripheral blood, collected in a trial of Ad26.COV2.S vaccine versus placebo. The V call is TRBV29-1, the J call TRBJ2-1, with D perhaps TRBD1 (6 bases). Here the CDR3 DNA reads TGCAGCGTTCAGGCAGGGGACTCCTACAATGAGCAGTTCTTC. Translation: CSVQAGDSYNEQFF.